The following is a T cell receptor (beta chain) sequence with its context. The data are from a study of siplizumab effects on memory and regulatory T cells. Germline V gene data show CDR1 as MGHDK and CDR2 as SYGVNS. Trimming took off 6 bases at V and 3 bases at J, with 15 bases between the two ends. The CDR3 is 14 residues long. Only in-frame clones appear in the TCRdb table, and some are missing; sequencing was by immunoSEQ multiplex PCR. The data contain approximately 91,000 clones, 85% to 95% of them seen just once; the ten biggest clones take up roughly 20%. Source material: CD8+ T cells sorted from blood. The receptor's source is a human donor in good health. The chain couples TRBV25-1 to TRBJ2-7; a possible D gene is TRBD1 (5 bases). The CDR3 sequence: CASSFSGRDYEQYF. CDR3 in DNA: TGTGCCAGCAGCTTTTCCGGCAGGGACTACGAGCAGTACTTC.